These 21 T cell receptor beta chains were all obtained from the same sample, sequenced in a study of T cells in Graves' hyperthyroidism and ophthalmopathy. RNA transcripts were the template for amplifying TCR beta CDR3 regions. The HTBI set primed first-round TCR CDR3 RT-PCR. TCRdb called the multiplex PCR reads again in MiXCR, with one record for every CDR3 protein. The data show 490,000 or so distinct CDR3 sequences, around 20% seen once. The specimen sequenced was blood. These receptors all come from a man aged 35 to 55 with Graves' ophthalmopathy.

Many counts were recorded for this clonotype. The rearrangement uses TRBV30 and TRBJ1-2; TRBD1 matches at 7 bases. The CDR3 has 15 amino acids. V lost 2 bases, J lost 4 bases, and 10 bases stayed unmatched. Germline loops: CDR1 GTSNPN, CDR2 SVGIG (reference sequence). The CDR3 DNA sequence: TGTGCCTGGAGTAGAGGGGGCACTCAGATCTATGGCTACACCTTC. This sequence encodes CAWSRGGTQIYGYTF.

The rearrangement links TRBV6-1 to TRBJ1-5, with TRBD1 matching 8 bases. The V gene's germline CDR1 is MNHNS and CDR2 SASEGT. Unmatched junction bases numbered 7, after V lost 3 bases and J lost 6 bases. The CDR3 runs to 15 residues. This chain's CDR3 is CASSDPAGGSQPQHF. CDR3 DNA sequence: TGTGCCAGCAGTGACCCCGCAGGGGGCAGTCAGCCCCAGCATTTT.

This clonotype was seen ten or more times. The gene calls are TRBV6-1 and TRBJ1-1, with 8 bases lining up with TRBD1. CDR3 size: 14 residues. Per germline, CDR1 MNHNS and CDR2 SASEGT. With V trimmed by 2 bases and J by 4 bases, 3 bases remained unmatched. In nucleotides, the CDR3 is TGTGCCAGCAGTGAACACAGGGGGGTCACTGAAGCTTTCTTT. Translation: CASSEHRGVTEAFF.

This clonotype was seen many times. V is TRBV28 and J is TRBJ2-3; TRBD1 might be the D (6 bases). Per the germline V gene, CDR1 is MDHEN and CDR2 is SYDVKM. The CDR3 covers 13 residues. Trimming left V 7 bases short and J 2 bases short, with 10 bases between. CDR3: CASNRELTDTQYF. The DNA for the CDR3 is TGTGCCAGCAACAGGGAGCTCACAGATACGCAGTATTTT.

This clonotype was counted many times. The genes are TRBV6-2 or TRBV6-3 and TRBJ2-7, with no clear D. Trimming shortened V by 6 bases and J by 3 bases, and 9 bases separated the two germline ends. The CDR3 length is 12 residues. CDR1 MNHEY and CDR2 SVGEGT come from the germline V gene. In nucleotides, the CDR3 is TGTGCCAGCAGGTCGGACGGCTACGAGCAGTACTTC. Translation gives CASRSDGYEQYF.

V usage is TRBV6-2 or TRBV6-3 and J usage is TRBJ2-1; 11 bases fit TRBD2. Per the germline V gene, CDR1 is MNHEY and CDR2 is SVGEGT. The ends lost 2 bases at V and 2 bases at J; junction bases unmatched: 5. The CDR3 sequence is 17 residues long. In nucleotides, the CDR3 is TGTGCCAGCAGTTACCCCTCGACTAGCGGGGCCTACAATGAGCAGTTCTTC. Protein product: CASSYPSTSGAYNEQFF.

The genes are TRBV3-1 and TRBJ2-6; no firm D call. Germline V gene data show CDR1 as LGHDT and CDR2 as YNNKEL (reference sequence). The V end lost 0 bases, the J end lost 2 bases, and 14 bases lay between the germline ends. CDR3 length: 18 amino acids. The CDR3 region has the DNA TGTGCCAGCAGCCAAGATTACCCCCTCCTGACTGGGGCCAACGTCCTGACTTTC. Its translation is CASSQDYPLLTGANVLTF.

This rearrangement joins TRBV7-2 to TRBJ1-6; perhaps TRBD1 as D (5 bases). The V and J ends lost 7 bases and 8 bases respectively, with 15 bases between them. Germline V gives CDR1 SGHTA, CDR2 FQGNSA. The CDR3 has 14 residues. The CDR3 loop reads CASTPLRGDSPLHF. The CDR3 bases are TGTGCCAGCACCCCCCTCCGGGGGGATTCACCCCTCCACTTT.

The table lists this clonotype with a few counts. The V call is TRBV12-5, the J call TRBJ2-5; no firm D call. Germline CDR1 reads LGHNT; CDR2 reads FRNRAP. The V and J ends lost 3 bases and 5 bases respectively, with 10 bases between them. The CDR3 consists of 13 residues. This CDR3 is CASGFLPKETQYF. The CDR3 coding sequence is TGTGCTAGTGGTTTCCTTCCAAAGGAGACCCAGTACTTC.

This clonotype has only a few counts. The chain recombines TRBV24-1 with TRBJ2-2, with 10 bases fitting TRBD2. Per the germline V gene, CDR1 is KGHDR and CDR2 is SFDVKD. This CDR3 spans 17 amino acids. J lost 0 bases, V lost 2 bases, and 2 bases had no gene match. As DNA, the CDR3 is TGTGCCACCAGTGATTGGACTAGCGGCACGAACACCGGGGAGCTGTTTTTT. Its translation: CATSDWTSGTNTGELFF.

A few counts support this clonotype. The CDR3 loop is CASSADRGQDTQYF. As DNA, the CDR3 is TGTGCCAGCAGCGCCGACAGGGGACAAGATACGCAGTATTTT. This chain connects TRBV9 to TRBJ2-3; TRBD1 agrees at 8 bases. This CDR3 spans 14 amino acids. Looked up from germline, CDR1 is SGDLS and CDR2 is YYNGEE. Trimming at V came to 3 bases and at J to 5 bases, leaving 5 bases not matched to a gene.

DNA of the CDR3: TGCAGTGCCCCGGGGCGTGGCAATACAAACATTCAGTACTTC. It encodes CSAPGRGNTNIQYF. This chain links TRBV20-1 with TRBJ2-4; D tentatively reads TRBD1 or TRBD2 (5 bases each). In germline, CDR1 is DFQATT, CDR2 SNEGSKA (reference sequence). The CDR3 has 14 residues. Deletions cut 6 bases from V and 6 bases from J, with 18 bases between.

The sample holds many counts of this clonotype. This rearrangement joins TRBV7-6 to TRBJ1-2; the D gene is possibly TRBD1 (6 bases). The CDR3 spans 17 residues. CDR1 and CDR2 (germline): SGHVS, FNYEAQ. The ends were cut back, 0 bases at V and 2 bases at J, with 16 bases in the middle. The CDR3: CASSLASLGQGNYGYTF. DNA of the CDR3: TGTGCCAGCAGCTTAGCGTCCCTTGGGCAGGGGAACTATGGCTACACCTTC.

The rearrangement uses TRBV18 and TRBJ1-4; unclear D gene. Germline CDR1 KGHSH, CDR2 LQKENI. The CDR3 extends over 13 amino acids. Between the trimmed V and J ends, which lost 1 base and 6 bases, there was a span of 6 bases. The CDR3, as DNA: TGTGCCAGCTCACCACGGCGGGATGAAAAACTGTTTTTT. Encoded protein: CASSPRRDEKLFF. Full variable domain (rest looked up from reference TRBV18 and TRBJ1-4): NAGVMQNPRHLVRRRGQEARLRCSPMKGHSHVYWYRQLPEEGLKFMVYLQKENIIDESGMPKERFSAEFPKEGPSILRIQQVVRGDSAAYFCASSPRRDEKLFFGSGTQLSVL.

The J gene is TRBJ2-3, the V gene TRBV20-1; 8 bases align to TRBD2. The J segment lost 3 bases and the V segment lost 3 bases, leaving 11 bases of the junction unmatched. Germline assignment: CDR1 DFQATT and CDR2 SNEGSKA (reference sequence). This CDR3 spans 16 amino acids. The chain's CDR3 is CSASATAGVETDTQYF. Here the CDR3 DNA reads TGCAGTGCTAGTGCCACAGCGGGAGTCGAAACAGATACGCAGTATTTT.

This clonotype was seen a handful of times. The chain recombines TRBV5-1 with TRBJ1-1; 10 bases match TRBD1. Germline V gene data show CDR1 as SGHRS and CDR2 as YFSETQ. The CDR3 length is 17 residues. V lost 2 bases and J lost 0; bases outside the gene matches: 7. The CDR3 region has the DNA TGCGCCAGCAGCTTCGAGGGACAGGGGATACTGAACACTGAAGCTTTCTTT. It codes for CASSFEGQGILNTEAFF.

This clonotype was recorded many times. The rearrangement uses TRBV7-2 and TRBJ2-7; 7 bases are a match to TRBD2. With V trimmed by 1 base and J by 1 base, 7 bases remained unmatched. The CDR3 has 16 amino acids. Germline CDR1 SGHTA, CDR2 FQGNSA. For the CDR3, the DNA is TGTGCCAGCAGCTTAGTGGGCGGGAGAACTTCCTACGAGCAGTACTTC. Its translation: CASSLVGGRTSYEQYF.

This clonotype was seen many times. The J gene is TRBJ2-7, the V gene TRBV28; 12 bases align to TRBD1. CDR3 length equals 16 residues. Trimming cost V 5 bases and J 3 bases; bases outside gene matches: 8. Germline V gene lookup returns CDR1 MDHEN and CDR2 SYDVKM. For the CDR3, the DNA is TGTGCCAGCAGTGGACCGGGACAGGGGGCGATCTACGAGCAGTACTTC. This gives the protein CASSGPGQGAIYEQYF. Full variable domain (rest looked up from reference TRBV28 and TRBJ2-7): DVKVTQSSRYLVKRTGEKVFLECVQDMDHENMFWYRQDPGLGLRLIYFSYDVKMKEKGDIPEGYSVSREKKERFSLILESASTNQTSMYLCASSGPGQGAIYEQYFGPGTRLTVT.

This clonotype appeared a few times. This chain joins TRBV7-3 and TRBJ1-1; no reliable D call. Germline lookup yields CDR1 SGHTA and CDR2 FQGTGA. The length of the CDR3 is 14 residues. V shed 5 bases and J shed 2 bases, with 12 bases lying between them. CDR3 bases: TGTGCCAGCAGCGCAAGTAGCAGCAACACTGAAGCTTTCTTT. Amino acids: CASSASSSNTEAFF.

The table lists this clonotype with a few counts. The DNA for the CDR3 is TGTGCCAGCAGCCCGGGAGGGAGACCCTTTGGGAGCACTGAAGCTTTCTTT. Amino acids: CASSPGGRPFGSTEAFF. This chain joins TRBV5-6 and TRBJ1-1; D is uncertain. V lost 4 bases, J lost 4 bases, and 23 bases lay in between. The CDR3 runs to 17 residues. Looked up from germline, CDR1 is SGHDT and CDR2 is YYEEEE.

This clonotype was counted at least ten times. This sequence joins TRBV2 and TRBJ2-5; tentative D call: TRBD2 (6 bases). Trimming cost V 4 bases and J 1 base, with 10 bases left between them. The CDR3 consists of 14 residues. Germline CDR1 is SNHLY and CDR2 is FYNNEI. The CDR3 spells CASSGGGIQETQYF. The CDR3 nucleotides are TGTGCCAGCAGTGGAGGCGGGATCCAAGAGACCCAGTACTTC.